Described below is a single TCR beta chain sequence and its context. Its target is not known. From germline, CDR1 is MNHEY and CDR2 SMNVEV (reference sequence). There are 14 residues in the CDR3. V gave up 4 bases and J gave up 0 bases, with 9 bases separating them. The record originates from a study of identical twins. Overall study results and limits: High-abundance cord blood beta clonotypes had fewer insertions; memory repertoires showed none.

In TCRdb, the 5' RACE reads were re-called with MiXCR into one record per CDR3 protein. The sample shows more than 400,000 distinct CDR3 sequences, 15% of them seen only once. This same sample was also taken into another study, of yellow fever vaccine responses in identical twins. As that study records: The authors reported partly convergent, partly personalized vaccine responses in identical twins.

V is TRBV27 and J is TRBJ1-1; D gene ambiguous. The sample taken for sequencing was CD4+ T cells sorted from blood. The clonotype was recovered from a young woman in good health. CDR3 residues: CASSYLGVNTEAFF. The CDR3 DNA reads TGTGCCAGCAGTTATCTCGGAGTGAACACTGAAGCTTTCTTT.